Shown below are 11 T cell receptor beta chains from a single sample sequenced in a study of vaccination effects on CD4 cells after COVID-19. The repertoire was sequenced with immunoSEQ multiplex PCR; TCRdb's copy has only in-frame clones and lacks some. This sample has tens of thousands of clones; roughly 73% occur once, and the top ten carry 30% to 40%. Sequencing was preceded by expansion of antigen-specific CD4+ T cells with viral peptide pools in the ViraFEST assay. Culture proceeded for approximately 10 days, and CD4+ T cells were then isolated. Sometime from March through December 2020, the person acquired a SARS-CoV-2 infection that PCR confirmed. Their cognate antigens are unknown. Sample: CD4+ T cells from PBMCs cultured with a peptide pool, taken before COVID-19 vaccination. These receptors all stem from a human donor who had a prior SARS-CoV-2 infection.

The V and J genes are TRBV20-1 and TRBJ1-1; D unresolved. Between the trimmed V and J ends, which lost 5 bases and 11 bases, there was a span of 12 bases. The CDR3 sequence is 10 residues long. Per the germline V gene, CDR1 is DFQATT and CDR2 is SNEGSKA (reference sequence). This CDR3 is CSAYRLGAFF. The DNA of the CDR3 is TGCAGTGCTTATCGGCTTGGGGCTTTCTTT.

V usage is TRBV19 and J usage is TRBJ1-4; TRBD1 aligns across 8 bases. The V gene's germline CDR1 is LNHDA and CDR2 SQIVND (reference sequence). This CDR3 region has 13 residues. V lost 8 bases, J lost 8 bases, and 7 bases stayed unmatched. CDR3 in DNA: TGTGCCAGTGCGACAGGGGTTTACGAAAAACTGTTTTTT. Protein sequence: CASATGVYEKLFF.

The gene calls are TRBV5-4 and TRBJ2-2, with 7 bases lining up with TRBD2. The CDR3 runs to 18 residues. The J segment lost 2 bases and the V segment lost 4 bases, leaving 14 bases of the junction unmatched. CDR1 is SGHNT, CDR2 YYREEE, per germline (reference sequence). The CDR3 sequence is CASSPSVGDYFNTGELFF. Written as DNA, the CDR3 is TGTGCCAGCAGCCCTTCCGTTGGGGACTACTTTAACACCGGGGAGCTGTTTTTT.

This clone came up a few times. This chain links TRBV9 with TRBJ2-7, with TRBD2 identical over 10 bases. Germline V CDR1 and CDR2: SGDLS, YYNGEE. The trim removed 4 bases at V and 5 bases at J, leaving 12 bases unmatched. This CDR3 has 16 residues. This CDR3 is CASSPVGLAGVNEQYF. CDR3 coding DNA: TGTGCCAGCAGCCCAGTGGGGCTAGCGGGGGTTAACGAGCAGTACTTC.

This clone was counted only a few times. V gene TRBV21-1 combines with J gene TRBJ1-5. TRBV21-1 is tagged as a pseudogene. CDR3 length: 16 residues. The CDR3 reads CASSKRGGVSNQPQHF. CDR3 nucleotide sequence: TGTGCCAGCAGCAAAAGGGGAGGCGTCAGCAATCAGCCCCAGCATTTT.

This clone was seen a handful of times. The chain links TRBV18 to TRBJ2-1, with 7 bases fitting TRBD2. With V trimmed by 2 bases and J by 7 bases, 11 bases remained unmatched. Germline CDR1 and CDR2: KGHSH and LQKENI. The length of the CDR3 is 16 residues. CDR3 bases: TGTGCCAGCTCACCAAGTTTCGGACTAGGCCAAAATGAGCAGTTCTTC. Encoded protein: CASSPSFGLGQNEQFF.

The V and J genes are TRBV27 and TRBJ2-3; D may be TRBD1 (6 bases). V was shortened by 10 bases and J by 4 bases, with 18 bases between the two germline ends. Germline V gene lookup returns CDR1 MNHEY and CDR2 SMNVEV (reference sequence). This CDR3 is built from 14 residues. The CDR3, as DNA: TGTGCCACCAAAGAGGGGGTGTGGGCAGATACGCAGTATTTT. Amino acids: CATKEGVWADTQYF.

This chain joins TRBV5-3 and TRBJ1-1; D perhaps matches TRBD1 (6 bases). TRBV5-3 is an open reading frame whose function is uncertain. V shed 1 base and J shed 3 bases, with 10 bases lying between them. The CDR3 runs 14 residues. The CDR3 region is CARSLNRVDTEAFF. The CDR3 region has the DNA TGTGCCAGAAGCTTGAACAGGGTCGACACTGAAGCTTTCTTT.

This clone appeared a single time. The gene calls are TRBV7-2 and TRBJ1-2; D not resolved. The CDR3 covers 15 residues. Trimming left V 2 bases short and J 0 bases short, with 10 bases between. Germline assignment: CDR1 SGHTA and CDR2 FQGNSA. CDR3 nucleotide sequence: TGTGCCAGCAGCTTAACGAGTACCACTAACTATGGCTACACCTTC. It encodes CASSLTSTTNYGYTF.

V and J are TRBV14 and TRBJ2-3, with 11 positions matching TRBD2. The germline gives CDR1 SGHDN, CDR2 FVKESK. V was pared by 4 bases and J by 11 bases, with 11 bases of the junction left unmatched. The CDR3 consists of 15 residues. The CDR3, as DNA: TGTGCCAGCAGCCCCTTGACTAGCGGGGCGGGGAAGCAGTATTTT. Its protein product is CASSPLTSGAGKQYF.

This rearrangement joins TRBV15 to TRBJ2-3; D may be TRBD1 or TRBD2 (5 bases each). CDR3 length equals 13 residues. Germline lookup yields CDR1 LNHNV and CDR2 YYDKDF (reference sequence). The CDR3 protein is CASGATSTDTQYF. CDR3 nucleotide sequence: TGTGCTTCCGGGGCGACTAGCACAGATACGCAGTATTTT.